This T cell receptor beta chain was captured by sequencing in a study of beta chain features in type 1 diabetes. Remarks on this clone: Its target is unknown.

CDR3 length: 16 amino acids. V trimming: 6 bases; J trimming: 0 bases; junction bases outside the gene matches: 9. Germline CDR1 is LGHNT and CDR2 is FRNRAP. Reverse transcribing all isolated RNA meant expressed TCRB transcripts were sequenced. Assay: immunoSEQ multiplex PCR; the TCRdb copy retains only in-frame clones and omits some. The table has 40,000 to 60,000 clones, just under 65% seen once. Study results and caveats: Moderate yet significant TCRB CDR3 shortening was seen in Type 1 diabetes patients in all four CD4+ subsets. Fewer junction insertions and more nucleotide deletions appeared in type 1 diabetes patients. TCRB repertoires of naive, central memory and Treg cells appeared more similar among patients than among healthy donors.

The sequenced sample was stem cell memory CD4+ T cells from blood. This receptor was obtained from a woman aged 30 to 39 with type 1 diabetes. The genes are TRBV12-5 and TRBJ1-2; TRBD1 agrees at 8 bases. CDR3 loop: CASGLDREEANYGYTF. In DNA form, the CDR3 reads TGTGCTAGTGGACTGGACAGGGAGGAAGCTAACTATGGCTACACCTTC.